This T cell receptor beta chain was obtained from a study of T-cell reconstitution after alpha-beta-depleted transplantation in children. The library targeted TCRbeta and was prepared with unique molecular identifiers. TCRdb redid the calling of the PCR reads with MiXCR, one entry per CDR3 protein. The profile covers around 530,000 distinct CDR3 sequences, with approximately 30% appearing a single time and under 3% taken by the ten largest. There are a few counts of this clonotype. The CDR3 is made up of 14 amino acids. The V gene lost 3 bases and the J gene lost 0 bases, with 9 bases spanning the gap. The germline CDR1 and CDR2 sequences are MDHEN and SYDVKM.

The V and J genes are TRBV28 and TRBJ2-7, with a possible D match to TRBD2 (5 bases). The receptor was derived from a human donor who donated a stem cell graft to a child with aplastic anemia. This specimen was PBMCs from the stem cell graft donor, taken from the stem cell graft. The CDR3 region has the DNA TGTGCCAGCAGTTTTTTTGGGAGCTCCTACGAGCAGTACTTC. Its protein product is CASSFFGSSYEQYF.